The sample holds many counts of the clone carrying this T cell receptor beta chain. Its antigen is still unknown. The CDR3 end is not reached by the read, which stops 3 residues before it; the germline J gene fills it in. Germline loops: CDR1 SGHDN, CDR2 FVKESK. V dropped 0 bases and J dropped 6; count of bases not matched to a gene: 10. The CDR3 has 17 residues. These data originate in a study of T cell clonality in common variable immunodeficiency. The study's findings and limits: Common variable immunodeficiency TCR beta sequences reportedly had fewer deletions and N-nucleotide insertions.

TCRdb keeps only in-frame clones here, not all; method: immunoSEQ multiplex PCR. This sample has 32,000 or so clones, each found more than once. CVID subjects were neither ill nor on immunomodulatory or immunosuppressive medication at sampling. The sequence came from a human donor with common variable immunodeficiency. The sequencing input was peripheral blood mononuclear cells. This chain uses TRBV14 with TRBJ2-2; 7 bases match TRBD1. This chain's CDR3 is CASSQDAGTAVAGELFF. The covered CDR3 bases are TGTGCCAGCAGCCAAGACGCCGGGACAGCGGTCGCCGGGGAG.